The 12 T cell receptor beta chains reported below all come from one sample, sequenced in a study of control samples from healthy donors and cancer patients (TCRdb year 2020). The library relied on the immunoSEQ multiplex PCR assay. TCRdb limited this immuneACCESS table to in-frame rearrangements with V and J called. A share of clones is missing; checked studies link under half to unresolved V genes, and the rest is unexplained. The sample table contains about 220,000 clones; only one count was recorded for around 94% of them. The top ten hold more than 1.3% of the sample. Sequencing used blood. Receptors were obtained from a man between 45 and 60 years old in good health.

The V gene is TRBV5-6, the J gene TRBJ2-1; either TRBD1 or TRBD2 may fit D (5 bases each). Trimming pared 4 bases from V and 10 bases from J, leaving 21 bases between. This CDR3 is built from 15 residues. In germline, CDR1 is SGHDT, CDR2 YYEEEE. The CDR3 loop is CASSPGPGPGREQFF. In DNA, the CDR3 is TGTGCCAGCAGCCCAGGCCCGGGGCCTGGGCGCGAGCAGTTCTTC.

The V call is TRBV6-2 or TRBV6-3, the J call TRBJ1-6; no clear D gene. This CDR3 has 12 amino acids. V lost 5 bases and J 9 bases, leaving 8 bases between the germline ends. The germline V gene has CDR1 MNHEY and CDR2 SVGEGT. The CDR3 DNA reads TGTGCCAGCAGTAGGGCAACTTCACCCCTCCACTTT. Translating gives CASSRATSPLHF.

This sequence joins TRBV15 and TRBJ1-2; no reliable D call. Per germline, CDR1 LNHNV and CDR2 YYDKDF (reference sequence). CDR3 length equals 12 residues. V was cut by 0 bases and J by 4 bases, with 3 bases left in between. This CDR3 reads CATSRDGYGYTF. CDR3 sequence (DNA): TGTGCCACCAGCAGAGACGGCTATGGCTACACCTTC.

This rearrangement joins TRBV2 to TRBJ2-3, with D possibly being TRBD1 (6 bases). Deletions cut 3 bases from V and 4 bases from J, with 14 bases between. The germline V gene has CDR1 SNHLY and CDR2 FYNNEI. The CDR3 consists of 15 residues. The CDR3 reads CASSDPGALADTQYF. CDR3 coding DNA: TGTGCCAGCAGTGATCCAGGGGCCTTGGCAGATACGCAGTATTTT. The variable domain in full, with the rest retrieved from reference TRBV2 and TRBJ2-3, is EPEVTQTPSHQVTQMGQEVILRCVPISNHLYFYWYRQILGQKVEFLVSFYNNEISEKSEIFDDQFSVERPDGSNFTLKIRSTKLEDSAMYFCASSDPGALADTQYFGPGTRLTVL.

The rearrangement joins TRBV6-5 to TRBJ1-6, with D maybe TRBD1 (5 bases). There are 15 residues in the CDR3. Germline V lookup: CDR1 MNHEY, CDR2 SVGAGI. Trimming took off 7 bases at V and 5 bases at J, with 15 bases between the two ends. CDR3 sequence: CASTSQGMNNSPLHF. DNA of the CDR3: TGTGCCAGCACCAGCCAGGGTATGAATAATTCACCCCTCCACTTT.

Only one count was recorded for this clone. CDR3 amino acids: CSVRPNNEQFF. The CDR3 DNA follows: TGCAGCGTAAGGCCTAACAATGAGCAGTTCTTC. The chain uses TRBV29-1 and TRBJ2-1; the D is unclear. This CDR3 has 11 amino acids. Trimming shortened V by 6 bases and J by 5 bases, and 8 bases separated the two germline ends. CDR1 and CDR2 from the germline V gene are SQVTM and ANQGSEA.

The rearrangement links TRBV24-1 to TRBJ1-2; a possible D gene is TRBD1 (6 bases). V was pared by 2 bases and J by 7 bases, with 19 bases between. The CDR3 is made up of 16 amino acids. Germline CDR1 and CDR2: KGHDR and SFDVKD. This chain's CDR3 is CATSDSGRKGVGGYTF. CDR3 bases: TGTGCCACCAGTGATTCCGGACGGAAGGGGGTGGGTGGCTACACCTTC.

The chain employs TRBV6-5 and TRBJ2-7, with 9 bases lining up with TRBD1. The CDR3 covers 14 residues. Germline CDR1 reads MNHEY; CDR2 reads SVGAGI. With 4 bases clipped from V and 4 bases from J, the junction kept 5 bases outside the gene matches. The CDR3 DNA follows: TGTGCCAGCAGTTTCCCGGGACAGGGATACGAGCAGTACTTC. Its translation: CASSFPGQGYEQYF.

This chain connects TRBV2 to TRBJ1-2; D perhaps matches TRBD1 (5 bases). The V end lost 3 bases, the J end lost 7 bases, and 12 bases lay between the germline ends. In germline, CDR1 is SNHLY, CDR2 FYNNEI. The length of the CDR3 is 13 residues. As DNA, the CDR3 is TGTGCCAGCAGTGACAGGGCCCCCCGTGGCTACACCTTC. Protein product: CASSDRAPRGYTF.

The V and J genes are TRBV9 and TRBJ2-3; the D call may be TRBD1 or TRBD2 (5 bases each). CDR1 SGDLS and CDR2 YYNGEE come from the germline V gene. V was pared by 3 bases and J by 0 bases, with 11 bases between. The CDR3 extends over 15 amino acids. CDR3: CASSARDGSTDTQYF. In nucleotides, the CDR3 is TGTGCCAGCAGCGCCCGGGACGGTAGCACAGATACGCAGTATTTT.

This chain joins TRBV28 and TRBJ2-1, with D tentatively TRBD2 (7 bases). Trimming removed 5 bases at V and 5 bases at J, with 19 bases between. The CDR3 extends over 16 amino acids. Germline assignment: CDR1 MDHEN and CDR2 SYDVKM. This chain's CDR3 is CASSPTEGGRNNEQFF. As DNA, the CDR3 is TGTGCCAGCAGTCCAACGGAGGGGGGGCGCAACAATGAGCAGTTCTTC. Using reference TRBV28 and TRBJ2-1 for the parts outside the CDR3, the full variable domain is DVKVTQSSRYLVKRTGEKVFLECVQDMDHENMFWYRQDPGLGLRLIYFSYDVKMKEKGDIPEGYSVSREKKERFSLILESASTNQTSMYLCASSPTEGGRNNEQFFGPGTRLTVL.

The CDR3 loop is CASSSNPSTGNQPQHF. The DNA for the CDR3 is TGTGCCAGCAGCTCCAACCCTTCAACAGGGAATCAGCCCCAGCATTTT. V gene TRBV7-8 combines with J gene TRBJ1-5, with a tentative D call TRBD1 (6 bases). This CDR3 has 16 amino acids. Trimming left V 4 bases short and J 4 bases short, with 17 bases between. From germline, CDR1 is SGHVS and CDR2 FQNEAQ.